This entry lists 10 T cell receptor beta chains sequenced from one sample in a study of CD8+CD57+ T cells in acquired aplastic anemia. Genomic DNA was employed as the template in profiling TCR beta VDJ and CDR3. TCRdb processed the reads anew with MiXCR; each CDR3 protein has one entry. This sample has about 220,000 distinct CDR3 sequences, with approximately 35% found just once. What was sequenced was sorted CD4+, CD8+, or CD8+CD57+ T cells (not recorded which) from PBMCs. The receptors derive from a human donor in good health, serving as a control.

This clonotype was picked up a small number of times. J is TRBJ2-7 and V is TRBV5-1; 9 bases are shared with TRBD1. The junction had 5 bases not matched to a gene; V was cut back by 5 bases and J by 2 bases. The CDR3 consists of 14 residues. CDR1 SGHRS and CDR2 YFSETQ come from the germline V gene. CDR3 coding DNA: TGCGCCAGCAGACCCGGGACAGGGACCTACGAGCAGTACTTC. Amino acid sequence: CASRPGTGTYEQYF. Drawing the rest from reference TRBV5-1 and TRBJ2-7, the complete variable domain is KAGVTQTPRYLIKTRGQQVTLSCSPISGHRSVSWYQQTPGQGLQFLFEYFSETQRNKGNFPGRFSGRQFSNSRSEMNVSTLELGDSALYLCASRPGTGTYEQYFGPGTRLTVT.

Worth noting for this clonotype: This may stem from a read error, because a much larger clone lies one nucleotide away. V gene TRBV12-3 or TRBV12-4 combines with J gene TRBJ2-3; D is uncertain. The CDR3 contains 12 residues. Trimming took 6 bases from V and 8 from J, leaving 12 bases between them. This chain's CDR3 is CASSDGFSTQYF. In nucleotides, the CDR3 is TGTGCCAGCAGCGACGGGTTTAGTACGCAGTATTTT.

This clonotype was detected a few times. The chain has TRBV7-2 and TRBJ1-2; 7 bases map to TRBD1. V shed 5 bases and J 7 bases; nucleotides not matched to a gene: 4. This CDR3 comprises 12 residues. Germline CDR1 and CDR2: SGHTA and FQGNSA. This CDR3 is CASSIRTGGYTF. The CDR3 region has the DNA TGTGCCAGCAGCATAAGGACAGGTGGCTACACCTTC.

A note on this clonotype: Given a much more abundant clone one base away, this may be a read error. The chain has TRBV2 and TRBJ1-3; D ambiguous. Germline CDR1 reads SNHLY; CDR2 reads FYNNEI. This CDR3 is 18 amino acids long. The CDR3: CASSVVPGYHSFEDTICF. CDR3 DNA: TGTGCCAGCAGTGTTGTTCCGGGGTATCACTCTTTCGAAGACACCATATGTTTT.

The CDR3 sequence is CASSVAIAGGYGYTF. The DNA of the CDR3 is TGTGCCAGCAGCGTAGCGATAGCGGGGGGGTATGGCTACACCTTC. This chain joins TRBV9 and TRBJ1-2, with D perhaps matching TRBD1 (5 bases). There are 15 residues in the CDR3. Germline V CDR1 and CDR2: SGDLS, YYNGEE. With 0 bases removed from V and 5 bases from J, the gap between germline ends came to 14 bases.

The table lists this clonotype with many counts. This rearrangement joins TRBV2 to TRBJ2-7; D gene ambiguous. V lost 5 bases and J lost 3, with 11 bases in between. The CDR3 is 13 residues long. Germline values: CDR1 SNHLY, CDR2 FYNNEI. In DNA form, the CDR3 reads TGTGCCAGCAGTCGTGAGCCTAACTACGAGCAGTACTTC. As protein: CASSREPNYEQYF.

As concerns this clonotype: A much bigger clone sits one base away, suggesting this may be a read error. The genes are TRBV20-1 and TRBJ1-1, with unresolved D. Germline V CDR1 and CDR2: DFQATT, SNEGSKA (reference sequence). This CDR3 is 13 amino acids long. CDR3 bases: TGCAGTGCTAGATTGTTTGCGAACACTGATGCTTTCTTT. Translating it yields CSARLFANTDAFF.

The V and J genes are TRBV15 and TRBJ1-1; D remains ambiguous. The CDR3 loop spans 15 amino acids. The V gene's germline CDR1 is LNHNV and CDR2 YYDKDF (reference sequence). V lost 0 bases and J lost 4, with 12 bases in between. For the CDR3, the DNA is TGTGCCACCAGCAGAGATTCGGCGAGAGGCACTGAAGCTTTCTTT. Translating gives CATSRDSARGTEAFF.

In DNA, the CDR3 is TGCGCCAGCAGCCCCAAACAGGGAAATCAGCCCCAGCATTTT. Encoded protein: CASSPKQGNQPQHF. The V gene is TRBV10-2, the J gene TRBJ1-5, with a weak D call TRBD1 (6 bases). This CDR3 is 14 amino acids long. The V gene's germline CDR1 is WSHSY and CDR2 SAAADI. Trimming took 6 bases from V and 4 from J, leaving 13 bases between them.

This clonotype was observed at least ten times. The chain recombines TRBV14 with TRBJ1-1; D uncertain. The germline gives CDR1 SGHDN, CDR2 FVKESK. The V end was cut by 1 base, the J end by 0 bases, with 9 bases between. The CDR3 extends over 15 amino acids. The CDR3 bases are TGTGCCAGCAGCCAAGTGGGCAGTTTGAACACTGAAGCTTTCTTT. Translation: CASSQVGSLNTEAFF.